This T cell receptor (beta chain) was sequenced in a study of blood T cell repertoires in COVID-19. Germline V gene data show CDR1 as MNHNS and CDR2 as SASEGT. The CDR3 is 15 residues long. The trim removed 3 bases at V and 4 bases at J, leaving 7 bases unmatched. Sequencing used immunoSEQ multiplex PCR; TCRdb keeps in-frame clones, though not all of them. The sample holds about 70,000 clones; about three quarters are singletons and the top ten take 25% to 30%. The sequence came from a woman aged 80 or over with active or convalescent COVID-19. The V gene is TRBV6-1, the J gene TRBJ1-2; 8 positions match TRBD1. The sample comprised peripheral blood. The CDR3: CASSDVGQGRYGYTF. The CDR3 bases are TGTGCCAGCAGTGATGTAGGACAGGGTCGCTATGGCTACACCTTC.